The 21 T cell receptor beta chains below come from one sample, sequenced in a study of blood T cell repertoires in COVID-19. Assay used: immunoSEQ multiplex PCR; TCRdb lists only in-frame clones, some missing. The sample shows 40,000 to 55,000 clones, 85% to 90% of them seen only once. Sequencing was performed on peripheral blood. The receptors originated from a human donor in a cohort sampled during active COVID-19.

This CDR3 reads CASSFRDYNEQFF. The CDR3, as DNA: TGTGCCAGCAGCTTCCGGGACTACAATGAGCAGTTCTTC. The chain uses TRBV11-3 and TRBJ2-1; D possibly corresponds to TRBD2 (5 bases). The V gene's germline CDR1 is SGHNT and CDR2 YENEEA. Trimming stripped 3 bases from V and 3 bases from J, with 6 bases between. The CDR3 is 13 residues long. Using reference TRBV11-3 and TRBJ2-1 for the parts outside the CDR3, the full variable domain is EAGVVQSPRYKIIEKKQPVAFWCNPISGHNTLYWYLQNLGQGPELLIRYENEEAVDDSQLPKDRFSAERLKGVDSTLKIQPAELGDSAVYLCASSFRDYNEQFFGPGTRLTVL.

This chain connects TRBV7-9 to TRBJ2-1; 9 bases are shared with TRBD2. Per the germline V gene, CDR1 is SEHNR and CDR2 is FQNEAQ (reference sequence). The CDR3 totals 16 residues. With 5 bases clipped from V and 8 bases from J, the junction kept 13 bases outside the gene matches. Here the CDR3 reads CASSPHSGGRADEQFF. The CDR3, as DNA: TGTGCCAGCAGCCCCCATTCGGGCGGGAGGGCCGATGAGCAGTTCTTC. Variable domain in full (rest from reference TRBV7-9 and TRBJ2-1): DTGVSQNPRHKITKRGQNVTFRCDPISEHNRLYWYRQTLGQGPEFLTYFQNEAQLEKSRLLSDRFSAERPKGSFSTLEIQRTEQGDSAMYLCASSPHSGGRADEQFFGPGTRLTVL.

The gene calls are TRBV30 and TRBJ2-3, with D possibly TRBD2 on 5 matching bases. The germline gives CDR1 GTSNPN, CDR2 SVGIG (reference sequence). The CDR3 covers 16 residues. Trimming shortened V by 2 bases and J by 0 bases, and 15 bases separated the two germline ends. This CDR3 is CAWSSRTRLSTDTQYF. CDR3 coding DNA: TGTGCCTGGAGTTCAAGGACTCGCCTAAGCACAGATACGCAGTATTTT.

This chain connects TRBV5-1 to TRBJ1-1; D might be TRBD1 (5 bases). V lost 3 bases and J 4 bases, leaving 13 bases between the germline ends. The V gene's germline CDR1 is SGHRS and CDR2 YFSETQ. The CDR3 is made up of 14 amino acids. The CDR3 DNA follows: TGCGCCAGCAGCTCGTCAGGAGGGGCCACTGAAGCTTTCTTT. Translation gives CASSSSGGATEAFF.

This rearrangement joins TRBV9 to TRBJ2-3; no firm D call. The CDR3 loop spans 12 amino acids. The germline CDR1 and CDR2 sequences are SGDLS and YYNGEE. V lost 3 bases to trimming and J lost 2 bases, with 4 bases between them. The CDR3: CASSGNTDTQYF. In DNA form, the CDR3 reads TGTGCCAGCAGCGGTAACACAGATACGCAGTATTTT. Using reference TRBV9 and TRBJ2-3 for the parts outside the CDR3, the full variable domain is DSGVTQTPKHLITATGQRVTLRCSPRSGDLSVYWYQQSLDQGLQFLIQYYNGEERAKGNILERFSAQQFPDLHSELNLSSLELGDSALYFCASSGNTDTQYFGPGTRLTVL.

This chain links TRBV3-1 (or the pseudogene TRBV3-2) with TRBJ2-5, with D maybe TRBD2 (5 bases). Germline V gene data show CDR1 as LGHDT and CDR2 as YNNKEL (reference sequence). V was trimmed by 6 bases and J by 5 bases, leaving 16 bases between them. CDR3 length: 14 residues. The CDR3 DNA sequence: TGTGCCAGCAGTAGGTCAGGAGGAACGGAGACCCAGTACTTC. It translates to CASSRSGGTETQYF.

DNA for the CDR3: TGTGCCAGCAGCTCGGGCTCTGGAAACACCATATATTTT. Translated, it gives CASSSGSGNTIYF. The rearrangement uses TRBV7-3 and TRBJ1-3; no clear D gene. The CDR3 spans 13 residues. The germline V gene has CDR1 SGHTA and CDR2 FQGTGA. V dropped 4 bases and J dropped 0 bases, with 4 bases sitting between them. Looking up the rest from reference TRBV7-3 and TRBJ1-3 gives the full variable domain: GAGVSQTPSNKVTEKGKYVELRCDPISGHTALYWYRQSLGQGPEFLIYFQGTGAADDSGLPNDRFFAVRPEGSVSTLKIQRTERGDSAVYLCASSSGSGNTIYFGEGSWLTVV.

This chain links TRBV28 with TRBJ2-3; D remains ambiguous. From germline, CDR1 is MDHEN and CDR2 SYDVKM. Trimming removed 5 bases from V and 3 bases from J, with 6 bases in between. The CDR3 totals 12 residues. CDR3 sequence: CASSASTDTQYF. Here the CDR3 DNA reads TGTGCCAGCAGTGCTAGTACAGATACGCAGTATTTT.

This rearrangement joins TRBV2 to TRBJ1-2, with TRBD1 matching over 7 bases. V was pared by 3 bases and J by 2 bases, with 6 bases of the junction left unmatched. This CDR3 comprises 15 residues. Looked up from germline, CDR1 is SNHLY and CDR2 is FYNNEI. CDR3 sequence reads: CASSDLDRDNYGYTF. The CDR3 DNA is TGTGCCAGCAGTGATCTAGACAGGGACAACTATGGCTACACCTTC.

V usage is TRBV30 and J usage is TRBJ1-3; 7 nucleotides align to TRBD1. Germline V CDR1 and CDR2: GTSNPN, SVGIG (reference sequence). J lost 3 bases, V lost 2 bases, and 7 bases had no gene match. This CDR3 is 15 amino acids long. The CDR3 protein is CAWSPGGSFGNTIYF. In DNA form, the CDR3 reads TGTGCCTGGAGTCCAGGGGGGTCCTTTGGAAACACCATATATTTT.

The CDR3 nucleotides read TGTGCCAGCAGAACTGGGACAGGATCTGGTTCACCCCTCCACTTT. Translating it yields CASRTGTGSGSPLHF. The chain combines TRBV28 with TRBJ1-6; 8 bases map to TRBD1. The CDR3 spans 15 residues. Trimming removed 6 bases from V and 9 bases from J; junction bases left unmatched: 10. Germline-derived CDR1 and CDR2 are MDHEN and SYDVKM.

As DNA, the CDR3 is TGTGCCAGTAGTATAGAGACGGGAGGGAGGCCGAGCACAGATACGCAGTATTTT. Its protein is CASSIETGGRPSTDTQYF. The J gene is TRBJ2-3, the V gene TRBV19, with 8 positions matching TRBD2. The CDR3 covers 18 residues. V was clipped by 0 bases and J by 0 bases; unmatched bases: 8. Germline V gene lookup returns CDR1 LNHDA and CDR2 SQIVND (reference sequence).

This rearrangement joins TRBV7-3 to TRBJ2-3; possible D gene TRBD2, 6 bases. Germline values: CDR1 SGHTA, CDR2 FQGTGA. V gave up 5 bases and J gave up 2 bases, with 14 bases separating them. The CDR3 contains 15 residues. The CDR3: CASSQGGIHTDTQYF. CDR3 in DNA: TGTGCCAGCAGCCAAGGAGGGATACACACAGATACGCAGTATTTT.

CDR3 in DNA: TGTGCCAGCCTAGCGGGAGCGGTGCAGACCCAGTACTTC. This encodes CASLAGAVQTQYF. This sequence joins TRBV7-2 and TRBJ2-5, with 10 bases identical to TRBD2. The germline CDR1 and CDR2 sequences are SGHTA and FQGNSA. Trimming took 8 bases from V and 6 from J; bases not matched to a gene: 6. The CDR3 extends over 13 amino acids. Combining the CDR3 with reference TRBV7-2 and TRBJ2-5 gives the whole variable domain GAGVSQSPSNKVTEKGKDVELRCDPISGHTALYWYRQSLGQGLEFLIYFQGNSAPDKSGLPSDRFSAERTGGSVSTLTIQRTQQEDSAVYLCASLAGAVQTQYFGPGTRLLVL.

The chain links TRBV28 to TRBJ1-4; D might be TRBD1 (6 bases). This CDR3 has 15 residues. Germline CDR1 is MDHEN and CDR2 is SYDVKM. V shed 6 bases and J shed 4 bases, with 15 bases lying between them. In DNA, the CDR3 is TGTGCCAGCAGGGGGACCGGGACACTTAATGAAAAACTGTTTTTT. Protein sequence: CASRGTGTLNEKLFF.

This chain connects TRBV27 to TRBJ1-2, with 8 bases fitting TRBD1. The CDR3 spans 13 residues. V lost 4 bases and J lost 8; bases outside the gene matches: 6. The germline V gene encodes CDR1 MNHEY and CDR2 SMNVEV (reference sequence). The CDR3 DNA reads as TGTGCCAGCAGTTACGGGACAGGTGGCGGCTACACCTTC. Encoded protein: CASSYGTGGGYTF.

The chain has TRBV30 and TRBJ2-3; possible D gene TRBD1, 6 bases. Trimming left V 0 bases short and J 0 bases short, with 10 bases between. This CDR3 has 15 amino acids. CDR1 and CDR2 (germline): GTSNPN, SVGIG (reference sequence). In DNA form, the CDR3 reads TGTGCCTGGAGTGTCCGGACAGCTAGCACAGATACGCAGTATTTT. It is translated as CAWSVRTASTDTQYF. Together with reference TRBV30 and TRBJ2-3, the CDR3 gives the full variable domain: SQTIHQWPATLVQPVGSPLSLECTVEGTSNPNLYWYRQAAGRGLQLLFYSVGIGQISSEVPQNLSASRPQDRQFILSSKKLLLSDSGFYLCAWSVRTASTDTQYFGPGTRLTVL.

The chain's CDR3 is CASSEWLAGQGETQYF. CDR3 nucleotide sequence: TGTGCCAGCAGTGAATGGCTAGCGGGGCAAGGGGAGACCCAGTACTTC. This rearrangement joins TRBV6-1 to TRBJ2-5; TRBD2 matches 9 bases. J was trimmed by 5 bases and V by 2 bases; bases with no gene match: 9. This CDR3 is built from 16 residues. Germline CDR1 and CDR2: MNHNS and SASEGT.

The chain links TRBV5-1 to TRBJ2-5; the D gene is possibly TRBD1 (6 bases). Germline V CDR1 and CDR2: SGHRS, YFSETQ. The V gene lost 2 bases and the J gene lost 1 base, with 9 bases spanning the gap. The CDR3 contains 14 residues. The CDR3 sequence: CASSFGGPQETQYF. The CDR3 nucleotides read TGCGCCAGCAGCTTTGGGGGCCCCCAAGAGACCCAGTACTTC.

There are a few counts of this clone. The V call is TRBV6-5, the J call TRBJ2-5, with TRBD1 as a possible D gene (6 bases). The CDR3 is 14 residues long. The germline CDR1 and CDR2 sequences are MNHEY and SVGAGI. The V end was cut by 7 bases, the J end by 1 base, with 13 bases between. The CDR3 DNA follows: TGTGCCAGCACCCGAGGACAGCTCCAAGAGACCCAGTACTTC. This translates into CASTRGQLQETQYF.

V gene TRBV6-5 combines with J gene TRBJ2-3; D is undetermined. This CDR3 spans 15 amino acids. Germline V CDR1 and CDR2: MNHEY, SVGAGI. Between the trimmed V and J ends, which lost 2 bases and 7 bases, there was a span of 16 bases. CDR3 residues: CASSYGSNGVYTQYF. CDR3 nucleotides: TGTGCCAGCAGTTACGGGTCAAACGGAGTATATACGCAGTATTTT.